This entry lists 5 T cell receptor beta chains sequenced from one sample in a study of cytomegalovirus exposure and HLA in healthy donors. The primer mix had 60 Vbeta and 13 Jbeta primers. TCRdb's copy holds only in-frame clones and misses some; the assay was immunoSEQ multiplex PCR. The table includes some 110,000 clones, roughly 77% detected once. The sample comprised PBMCs. Receptors originate from a woman in her twenties or thirties in good health and CMV-seronegative.

The rearrangement joins TRBV5-4 to TRBJ1-1; tentatively, D is TRBD1 (5 bases). This CDR3 region has 13 residues. Trimming left V 1 base short and J 5 bases short, with 9 bases between. Per germline, CDR1 SGHNT and CDR2 YYREEE (reference sequence). CDR3 in amino acids: CASSLQGGTEAFF. The CDR3 region has the DNA TGTGCCAGCAGCTTGCAGGGAGGAACTGAAGCTTTCTTT.

This clone was counted between two and nine times. This sequence joins TRBV5-1 and TRBJ1-3; no firm D call. This CDR3 is built from 16 residues. The V gene lost 0 bases and the J gene lost 0 bases, with 10 bases spanning the gap. Germline lookup yields CDR1 SGHRS and CDR2 YFSETQ. The CDR3 DNA reads TGCGCCAGCAGCTTGGTGGGCCCCGACTCTGGAAACACCATATATTTT. This gives the protein CASSLVGPDSGNTIYF.

The J gene is TRBJ1-2, the V gene TRBV9; possibly TRBD1 for D (6 bases). This CDR3 is 14 amino acids long. The germline V gene encodes CDR1 SGDLS and CDR2 YYNGEE. Trimming removed 1 base at V and 4 bases at J, with 11 bases between. CDR3 DNA: TGTGCCAGCAGCGTAAAGGGGGACGGCTATGGCTACACCTTC. This sequence encodes CASSVKGDGYGYTF.

This chain connects TRBV7-3 to TRBJ2-5; 8 positions match TRBD2. J was trimmed by 5 bases and V by 2 bases; bases with no gene match: 4. The CDR3 length is 14 residues. Per germline, CDR1 SGHTA and CDR2 FQGTGA. The CDR3 protein is CASSLGGRWETQYF. CDR3 DNA sequence: TGTGCCAGCAGCTTAGGCGGGAGGTGGGAGACCCAGTACTTC.

The chain carries TRBV12-5 and TRBJ2-2, with TRBD1 matching over 9 bases. The CDR3 sequence is 17 residues long. Looked up from germline, CDR1 is LGHNT and CDR2 is FRNRAP. J lost 1 base, V lost 1 base, and 4 bases had no gene match. CDR3 residues: CASGLAWTGVNTGELFF. DNA for the CDR3: TGTGCTAGTGGTTTGGCCTGGACAGGGGTGAACACCGGGGAGCTGTTTTTT. Combining the CDR3 with reference TRBV12-5 and TRBJ2-2 gives the whole variable domain DARVTQTPRHKVTEMGQEVTMRCQPILGHNTVFWYRQTMMQGLELLAYFRNRAPLDDSGMPKDRFSAEMPDATLATLKIQPSEPRDSAVYFCASGLAWTGVNTGELFFGEGSRLTVL.